These T cell receptor beta chains were read from a single sample in a study of blood T cell repertoires in COVID-19. Clones were sequenced by immunoSEQ multiplex PCR, and TCRdb holds only the in-frame ones, with some missing. The table shows 300,000 to 400,000 clones, with about nine tenths occurring only once. The sequenced material came from peripheral blood. Receptors originate from a woman under 40 with COVID-19, enrolled during active disease. CDR3s include the opening cysteine and the closing phenylalanine or tryptophan. D genes are given only for firm matches. The size entry is marked missing in some rows and otherwise reads once, few, many or a size class.

>once|TRBJ1-2|TRBD1|TRBV7-9
CASSLEGAGYGYTF
TGTGCCAGCAGCTTAGAGGGGGCAGGCTATGGCTACACCTTC
>-|TRBJ2-7|-|TRBV14
CASSQDIGAEQYF
TGTGCCAGCAGCCAAGACATCGGAGCCGAGCAGTACTTC
>-|TRBJ2-7|TRBD1|TRBV27
CASSTGTAAYEQYF
TGTGCCAGCAGTACCGGGACAGCAGCCTACGAGCAGTACTTC
>once|TRBJ1-2|-|TRBV3-1/TRBV3-2
CASSQDKGGGYTF
TGTGCCAGCAGCCAAGATAAGGGAGGCGGCTACACCTTC
>-|TRBJ2-7|TRBD1|TRBV10-3
CAISRDRDYEQYF
TGTGCCATCAGCCGGGACAGAGACTACGAGCAGTACTTC
>-|TRBJ2-7|TRBD2|TRBV19
CASSKGLAGVYEQYF
TGTGCCAGTAGTAAGGGATTAGCGGGTGTCTACGAGCAGTACTTC
>-|TRBJ2-1|-|TRBV5-6
CASSFNNGPSRGFF
TGTGCCAGCAGCTTCAATAACGGACCCTCACGGGGGTTCTTC
>-|TRBJ2-1|TRBD2|TRBV3-1/TRBV3-2
CASSPGTSYNEQFF
TGTGCCAGCAGCCCCGGGACTAGCTACAATGAGCAGTTCTTC
>-|TRBJ2-7|-|TRBV3-1/TRBV3-2
CASSQDAGYSYEQYF
TGTGCCAGCAGCCAAGACGCAGGCTACTCCTACGAGCAGTACTTC
>many|TRBJ2-7|-|TRBV27
CASSRSGGDEQYF
TGTGCCAGCAGCCGCAGCGGAGGGGACGAGCAGTACTTC
>-|TRBJ2-4|-|TRBV5-8
CASSLWGDTGSKNIQYF
TGTGCCAGCAGCTTGTGGGGGGATACGGGGTCCAAAAACATTCAGTACTTC
>-|TRBJ1-2|-|TRBV27
CASSWRAQGGNYGYTF
TGTGCCAGCAGTTGGCGTGCGCAGGGAGGTAACTATGGCTACACCTTC
>-|TRBJ2-7|-|TRBV28
CASSLQGGEYEQYF
TGTGCCAGCAGTTTGCAGGGAGGTGAATACGAGCAGTACTTC
>-|TRBJ1-6|TRBD1|TRBV10-3
CAIGTALNNSPLHF
TGTGCCATCGGGACAGCCCTGAATAATTCACCCCTCCACTTT
>-|TRBJ1-6|TRBD1|TRBV18
CASSPVPSPGQNNSPLHF
TGTGCCAGCTCACCCGTACCTTCGCCGGGACAGAATAATTCACCCCTCCACTTT
>-|TRBJ1-2|-|TRBV12-3/TRBV12-4
CASRSSGYTF
TGTGCCAGCCGTTCGTCTGGCTACACCTTC
>-|TRBJ1-2|-|TRBV6-5
CASNPGQKPYGYTF
TGTGCCAGCAATCCAGGACAGAAACCTTATGGCTACACCTTC
>-|TRBJ2-2|-|TRBV19
CASSIVRARTGELFF
TGTGCCAGTAGTATAGTCAGGGCGCGCACCGGGGAGCTGTTTTTT
>-|TRBJ1-2|-|TRBV29-1
CSVDWVVGAGQTYGYTF
TGCAGCGTTGACTGGGTTGTAGGGGCAGGACAAACCTATGGCTACACCTTC
>-|TRBJ1-5|TRBD1|TRBV6-5
CASSTQTGGGQPQHF
TGTGCCAGCAGCACACAAACAGGGGGCGGGCAGCCCCAGCATTTT
>-|TRBJ2-7|TRBD2|TRBV2
CASKIAGILEQYF
TGTGCCAGCAAAATAGCGGGAATTCTCGAGCAGTACTTC
>-|TRBJ1-2|-|TRBV5-1
CASSFNGDSNYGYTF
TGCGCCAGCAGCTTTAATGGAGATTCTAACTATGGCTACACCTTC
>-|TRBJ2-7|-|TRBV7-9
CASSRLEVASDEQYF
TGTGCCAGCAGCCGATTAGAGGTAGCAAGCGACGAGCAGTACTTC
>-|TRBJ2-1|-|TRBV12-5
CASGLAGSYSYNEQFF
TGTGCTAGTGGTTTGGCCGGGTCCTACTCCTACAATGAGCAGTTCTTC
>-|TRBJ2-1|TRBD2|TRBV5-1
CASSPGTSGGREQFF
TGCGCCAGCAGCCCTGGGACTAGCGGGGGACGGGAGCAGTTCTTC
>few|TRBJ2-7|TRBD1|TRBV12-3/TRBV12-4
CASSRKGGHEQYF
TGTGCCAGCAGTCGAAAAGGGGGCCACGAGCAGTACTTC
>-|TRBJ2-2|-|TRBV5-4
CASSLQTGELFF
TGTGCCAGCAGCTTGCAGACCGGGGAGCTGTTTTTT
>-|TRBJ2-1|TRBD2|TRBV7-6
CASSLGTSGSLGEQFF
TGTGCCAGCAGCTTAGGGACTAGCGGGAGTCTAGGTGAGCAGTTCTTC
>-|TRBJ2-7|TRBD2|TRBV16
CASSQASSGRNEQYF
TGTGCCAGCAGCCAAGCGTCTAGCGGGAGGAACGAGCAGTACTTC
>-|TRBJ1-5|-|TRBV6-5
CASRRSGASNQPQHF
TGTGCCAGCAGGCGGTCAGGGGCCAGCAATCAGCCCCAGCATTTT
>-|TRBJ2-1|TRBD2|TRBV18
CASSPSTSGGYNEQFF
TGTGCCAGCTCACCATCTACCAGCGGGGGGTACAATGAGCAGTTCTTC
>-|TRBJ2-2|-|TRBV5-1
CASRVIPTVDGELFF
TGCGCCAGCAGAGTCATCCCGACAGTCGACGGGGAGCTGTTTTTT
>-|TRBJ2-3|-|TRBV5-1
CASSSYRDASTDTQYF
TGCGCCAGCAGCTCCTACAGGGACGCTAGCACAGATACGCAGTATTTT
>-|TRBJ2-7|-|TRBV3-1/TRBV3-2
CASSQVERDEQYF
TGTGCCAGCAGCCAAGTTGAGAGAGACGAGCAGTACTTC
>-|TRBJ2-4|TRBD1|TRBV30
CAWGTGAAKNIQYF
TGTGCCTGGGGGACAGGGGCGGCCAAAAACATTCAGTACTTC
>-|TRBJ2-3|TRBD2|TRBV10-1
CASSDQTSGSFADTQYF
TGCGCCAGCAGCGACCAGACTAGCGGGAGTTTCGCAGATACGCAGTATTTT
>once|TRBJ2-2|-|TRBV5-1
CASSLVSGGQNGELFF
TGCGCCAGCAGCTTGGTCAGTGGGGGACAAAACGGGGAGCTGTTTTTT
>-|TRBJ2-2|-|TRBV5-1
CASAGTDGGELFF
TGCGCCAGCGCAGGGACTGACGGCGGGGAGCTGTTTTTT
>-|TRBJ1-6|-|TRBV2
CASSDLDSYNSPLHF
TGTGCCAGCAGTGACCTGGACAGCTATAATTCACCCCTCCACTTT
>-|TRBJ2-1|TRBD2|TRBV2
CASREGTSGRGNEQFF
TGTGCCAGCAGGGAGGGGACTAGCGGGAGGGGGAATGAGCAGTTCTTC
>-|TRBJ2-1|-|TRBV15
CATSLEASSYNEQFF
TGTGCCACCAGCCTAGAGGCGAGCTCCTACAATGAGCAGTTCTTC
>-|TRBJ2-3|TRBD2|TRBV5-1
CASSLIAGGSTDTQYF
TGCGCCAGCAGCTTGATAGCGGGAGGCTCCACAGATACGCAGTATTTT
>once|TRBJ2-3|-|TRBV13
CASSLAGADTDTQYF
TGTGCCAGCAGCTTAGCGGGAGCAGACACAGATACGCAGTATTTT
>-|TRBJ2-1|TRBD2|TRBV5-1
CASSPYTSGIYNEQFF
TGCGCCAGCAGCCCGTATACTAGCGGAATCTACAATGAGCAGTTCTTC
>-|TRBJ1-5|-|TRBV3-1/TRBV3-2
CASSQGGSQPQHF
TGTGCCAGCAGCCAAGGCGGGAGTCAGCCCCAGCATTTT
>-|TRBJ1-2|-|TRBV2
CASSEGEGVGGYTF
TGTGCCAGCAGTGAGGGGGAGGGGGTCGGTGGCTACACCTTC
>-|TRBJ1-3|TRBD1|TRBV4-1
CASSQEGTASGNTIYF
TGCGCCAGCAGCCAAGAGGGGACAGCTTCTGGAAACACCATATATTTT
>once|TRBJ1-5|TRBD1|TRBV14
CASSRTGGNQPQHF
TGTGCCAGCAGCCGGACAGGGGGGAATCAGCCCCAGCATTTT
>-|TRBJ2-1|-|TRBV25-1
CASSGAVYNEQFF
TGTGCCAGCAGTGGTGCGGTCTACAATGAGCAGTTCTTC
>-|TRBJ2-3|-|TRBV24-1
CATSDPRAYGGSTDTQYF
TGTGCCACCAGTGACCCAAGGGCATACGGCGGGAGCACAGATACGCAGTATTTT
>-|TRBJ2-7|TRBD2|TRBV24-1
CATSAGGQYEQYF
TGTGCCACCAGTGCGGGAGGGCAGTACGAGCAGTACTTC
>-|TRBJ1-1|TRBD1|TRBV29-1
CSVGRQGRTEAFF
TGCAGCGTGGGGAGACAGGGAAGGACTGAAGCTTTCTTT
>-|TRBJ2-5|TRBD2|TRBV30
CAWSVLAGYQETQYF
TGTGCCTGGAGTGTACTAGCGGGCTACCAAGAGACCCAGTACTTC
>-|TRBJ2-2|TRBD1|TRBV10-3
CAISEPGQWNTGELFF
TGTGCCATCAGTGAGCCGGGACAGTGGAACACCGGGGAGCTGTTTTTT
>-|TRBJ1-1|TRBD1|TRBV10-1
CASSDSTGTGTEAFF
TGCGCCAGCAGTGATTCGACAGGGACGGGCACTGAAGCTTTCTTT
>-|TRBJ1-2|TRBD1|TRBV7-8
CASSLVTNRGQGAEIGYTF
TGTGCCAGCAGCTTAGTAACGAACCGGGGACAGGGGGCAGAGATAGGCTACACCTTC